In this sample, the clone carrying this T cell receptor beta chain turned up many times. The CDR3 extends over 14 amino acids. V was pared by 5 bases and J by 5 bases, with 14 bases between. These data are taken from a study of Graves' ophthalmopathy and Graves' hyperthyroidism. For repertoire sequencing, the TCR beta CDR3 regions were amplified from RNA transcripts. An initial RT-PCR round employing HTBI primers preceded a second-round multiplex PCR. TCRdb re-called the multiplex PCR reads with MiXCR, one entry per CDR3 protein. The sample consists of roughly 400,000 distinct CDR3 sequences, about 18% of them appearing once.

This receptor was identified in an adult woman with stable Graves' hyperthyroidism. The specimen sequenced was peripheral blood. The chain carries TRBV12-3 or TRBV12-4 and TRBJ2-3; possibly TRBD1 for D (6 bases). CDR3 sequence (DNA): TGTGCCAGCAGTCTCAGGGGCACGGGAGATACGCAGTATTTT. As protein: CASSLRGTGDTQYF.